A selection of T cell receptor beta chains follows, all from one sample in a study of T cell responses to AZD1222 COVID-19 vaccine. Sequencing used immunoSEQ multiplex PCR; TCRdb keeps in-frame clones, though not all of them. There are around 100,000 clones in the sample; approximately 88% occur only once, and 16% lies in the top ten. The source was peripheral blood, collected on day 0 of AZD1222 vaccination. These receptors all come from an adult in good health. The CDR3 runs from the conserved cysteine through the conserved F or W. Fields, in order: J gene, V gene, CDR3 protein.

>TRBJ2-7|TRBV5-1
CASSSGPSDGSYEQYF
>TRBJ2-4|TRBV6-5
CASSYSIMGLGNIQYF
>TRBJ2-1|TRBV2
CASTSVGDRLYNEQFF
>TRBJ2-7|TRBV7-3
CASSLQGGSYEQYF
>TRBJ2-1|TRBV12-3/TRBV12-4
CASSPLRQSEQFF
>TRBJ2-1|TRBV3-1/TRBV3-2
CASSQNGGGWNEQFF
>TRBJ2-5|TRBV24-1
CATSDRDRGETQYF
>TRBJ2-1|TRBV7-9
CASRPPLAPDQNEQFF
>TRBJ2-7|TRBV7-2
CASSFAGGRAYEQYF
>TRBJ2-7|TRBV15
CATSRDRSGASYEQYF
>TRBJ2-5|TRBV20-1
CSASPQRGSKTQYF
>TRBJ2-3|TRBV20-1
CSASGLAGKTDTQYF
>TRBJ2-7|TRBV11-3
CASSLEAVIYEQYF
>TRBJ1-6|TRBV7-2
CASSFEASPNSPLHF
>TRBJ1-1|TRBV4-1
CASSQDPGGRTEAFF
>TRBJ1-6|TRBV19
CATDDRGNSPLHF
>TRBJ1-6|TRBV5-1
CASSLSPFYNSPLHF
>TRBJ2-3|TRBV7-9
CASSSWTSGGGDTQYF
>TRBJ2-1|TRBV24-1
CATSDSTSAVDEQFF
>TRBJ1-2|TRBV7-2
CASSLDGTGVYGYTF
>TRBJ1-4|TRBV27
CASRSQGATNEKLFF
>TRBJ2-1|TRBV11-3
CAPLCASSYNEQFF
>TRBJ2-1|TRBV6-5
CASSGQHLLGNEQFF
>TRBJ1-5|TRBV6-1
CASSEIPRLSNQPQHF
>TRBJ1-1|TRBV19
CASSPLHMNTEAFF
>TRBJ2-7|TRBV27
CASRTLDRGYEQYF
>TRBJ1-1|TRBV19
CASSIAGVTEAFF